This T cell receptor (beta chain) was profiled in a study of blood T cell repertoires in COVID-19. Study details: The United States, Italy and Spain provided the acute and convalescent COVID-19 samples.

Original processing notes: For nucleated cells, counts were estimated from reference gene primer amplification. The table came from immunoSEQ multiplex PCR; TCRdb's copy has only in-frame clones and leaves some out. V, J and clone size are taken as reported in that table, and D and trimming were inferred from the DNA itself. Seen here are some 240,000 clones, 90% observed once, and the top ten hold about 2.1%. This CDR3 comprises 13 residues. Germline CDR1 reads MNHEY; CDR2 reads SVGAGI. V dropped 7 bases and J dropped 3 bases, with 12 bases sitting between them. The sample taken for sequencing was peripheral blood. V is TRBV6-5 and J is TRBJ1-2, with D unclear. The source is a woman between 55 and 75 years old with COVID-19, enrolled during active disease. CDR3 sequence reads: CASTAGRDYGYTF. Written as DNA, the CDR3 is TGTGCCAGCACCGCCGGGCGGGACTATGGCTACACCTTC.